This T cell receptor beta chain was sequenced during a study of vaccination and CD4 T cells after COVID-19. Study as a whole: Cells were stimulated with overlapping spike peptide pools from SARS-CoV-2, HCoV-NL63, HCoV-OC43 and HCoV-229E.

Regarding this clonotype: The target antigen is unknown.

This sample's treatment: roughly 10-day PBMC culture with coronavirus spike peptide pools or control peptides (ViraFEST assay). Sequence data for DNA of cultured CD4+ T cells were generated by the Oncomine TCR Beta short-read assay. TCRdb independently ran MiXCR on the PCR reads; one entry per CDR3 protein. The table has approximately 12,000 distinct CDR3 sequences, 55% to 65% seen once. The clonotype comes from a human donor who had recovered from COVID-19. Specimen: CD4+ T cells from blood, cultured in vitro, collected before SARS-CoV-2 vaccination.

The CDR3 protein is CASSLLAGKETQYF. The CDR3 bases are TGCGCCAGCAGTTTATTAGCGGGAAAGGAGACCCAGTACTTC. The genes are TRBV5-1 and TRBJ2-5; 8 bases are a match to TRBD2. V gave up 5 bases and J gave up 5 bases; unmatched junction bases: 8. Germline CDR1 is SGHRS and CDR2 is YFSETQ. The CDR3 spans 14 residues.